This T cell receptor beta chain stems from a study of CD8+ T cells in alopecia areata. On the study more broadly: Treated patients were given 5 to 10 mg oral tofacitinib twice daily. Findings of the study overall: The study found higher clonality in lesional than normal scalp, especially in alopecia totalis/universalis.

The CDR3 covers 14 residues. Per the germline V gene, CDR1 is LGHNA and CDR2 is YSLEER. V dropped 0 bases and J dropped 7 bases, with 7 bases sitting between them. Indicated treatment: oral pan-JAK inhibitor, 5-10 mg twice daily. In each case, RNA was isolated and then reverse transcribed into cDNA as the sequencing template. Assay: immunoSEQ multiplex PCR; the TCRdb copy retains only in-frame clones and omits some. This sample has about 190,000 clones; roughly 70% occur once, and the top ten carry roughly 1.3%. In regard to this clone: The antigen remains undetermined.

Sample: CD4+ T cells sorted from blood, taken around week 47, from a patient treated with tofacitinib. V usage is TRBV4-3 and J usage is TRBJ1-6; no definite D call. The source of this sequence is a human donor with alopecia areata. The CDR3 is CASSQDRLNSPLHF. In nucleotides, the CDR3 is TGCGCCAGCAGCCAAGACAGATTGAATTCACCCCTCCACTTT.